Each of the 13 T cell receptor beta chains below was sequenced from the same sample in a study of T-cell reconstitution after alpha-beta-depleted transplantation in children. Library preparation (for TCRbeta) was performed with unique molecular identifiers. TCRdb used MiXCR to reprocess the PCR reads, holding one entry per CDR3 protein. Here the sample spans around 370,000 distinct CDR3 sequences, 10% being singletons. The input for sequencing was PBMCs from the stem cell graft donor, taken from the stem cell graft. The receptor set was obtained from a human donor who donated a stem cell graft to a child with acute lymphoblastic leukemia.

CDR3 sequence (DNA): TGTGCCAGCAGTTTAGTACAGTCCACAGATACGCAGTATTTT. Translated, it gives CASSLVQSTDTQYF. The chain recombines TRBV28 with TRBJ2-3; D unclear. Germline CDR1 reads MDHEN; CDR2 reads SYDVKM. The CDR3 covers 14 residues. Trimming stripped 2 bases from V and 2 bases from J, with 8 bases between.

This clonotype was observed a few times. The chain uses TRBV4-1 and TRBJ2-7, with D possibly TRBD2 on 6 matching bases. The CDR3 contains 16 residues. CDR1 and CDR2 (germline): MGHRA, YSYEKL. Trimming cost V 1 base and J 2 bases, with 15 bases left between them. The CDR3 spells CASSQVLAGSPYEQYF. The CDR3 DNA reads as TGCGCCAGCAGCCAAGTTCTTGCGGGATCCCCCTACGAGCAGTACTTC.

This clonotype was detected ten times or more. DNA of the CDR3: TGTGCCACCGGACTAGCGGGAGTGTACGAGCAGTACTTC. Residues: CATGLAGVYEQYF. The rearrangement joins TRBV10-3 to TRBJ2-7; 13 nucleotides line up with TRBD2. CDR1 is ENHRY and CDR2 is SYGVKD in the germline V gene. CDR3 length: 13 amino acids. With V trimmed by 10 bases and J by 4 bases, 4 bases remained unmatched.

In its sample, this clonotype was seen a few times. The V and J genes are TRBV12-3 or TRBV12-4 and TRBJ2-2; 10 nucleotides match TRBD1. This CDR3 has 17 residues. The V gene end was trimmed by 3 bases and the J gene end by 4 bases; junction bases not matched to a gene: 8. The CDR3 bases are TGTGCCAGCAGTTTTCGGAGACAGGGGGCGGGCACCGGGGAGCTGTTTTTT. It codes for CASSFRRQGAGTGELFF.

This clonotype appeared a few times. The chain uses TRBV6-2 or TRBV6-3 and TRBJ1-5, with 10 bases aligning to TRBD1. This CDR3 spans 14 amino acids. After removal of 6 bases from V and 6 bases from J, the junction contained 5 bases not matched to a gene. Germline loops: CDR1 MNHEY, CDR2 SVGEGT. The CDR3 is CASRPGQGIQPQHF. Here the CDR3 DNA reads TGTGCCAGCAGGCCGGGACAGGGGATTCAGCCCCAGCATTTT.

V is TRBV5-1 and J is TRBJ2-3; D remains unclear. V lost 4 bases to trimming and J lost 3 bases, with 15 bases between them. Germline V CDR1 and CDR2: SGHRS, YFSETQ. This CDR3 contains 15 residues. The DNA of the CDR3 is TGCGCCAGCAGCACGGTCGGTACCCGAACAGATACGCAGTATTTT. Translation: CASSTVGTRTDTQYF.

The J gene is TRBJ2-2, the V gene TRBV6-1; TRBD2 matches 9 bases. The V gene's germline CDR1 is MNHNS and CDR2 SASEGT. V gave up 7 bases and J gave up 0 bases; unmatched junction bases: 6. CDR3 length equals 16 residues. CDR3 DNA sequence: TGTGCCAGCATGACACTAGCGGGTGCGAACACCGGGGAGCTGTTTTTT. Encoded protein: CASMTLAGANTGELFF.

This clonotype was counted only a few times. The genes are TRBV20-1 and TRBJ2-5; the D call may be TRBD1 or TRBD2 (6 bases each). This CDR3 region has 12 residues. Germline values: CDR1 DFQATT, CDR2 SNEGSKA (reference sequence). Trimming removed 8 bases at V and 3 bases at J, with 13 bases between. CDR3 DNA: TGCAGTTCCGGGGGACAAAAAGAGACCCAGTACTTC. Translating gives CSSGGQKETQYF.

A few counts support this clonotype. This sequence joins TRBV7-8 and TRBJ2-1, with a tentative D call TRBD2 (5 bases). CDR3 length: 16 residues. Germline V gene sequence: CDR1 SGHVS, CDR2 FQNEAQ. Trimming left V 5 bases short and J 2 bases short, with 16 bases between. CDR3 nucleotides: TGTGCCAGCAGCCCGAGGGCGCCGGCTCCCTACAATGAGCAGTTCTTC. This encodes CASSPRAPAPYNEQFF. Based on the CDR3 plus reference TRBV7-8 and TRBJ2-1, the full variable domain is GAGVSQSPRYKVAKRGQDVALRCDPISGHVSLFWYQQALGQGPEFLTYFQNEAQLDKSGLPSDRFFAERPEGSVSTLKIQRTQQEDSAVYLCASSPRAPAPYNEQFFGPGTRLTVL.

This clonotype was recorded a few times. V gene TRBV28 combines with J gene TRBJ2-1, with D unclear. V was trimmed by 2 bases and J by 0 bases, leaving 14 bases between them. This CDR3 contains 17 residues. The germline V gene has CDR1 MDHEN and CDR2 SYDVKM. CDR3: CASSLTWTGASYNEQFF. DNA for the CDR3: TGTGCCAGCAGTTTAACGTGGACCGGCGCCTCCTACAATGAGCAGTTCTTC. Drawing the rest from reference TRBV28 and TRBJ2-1, the complete variable domain is DVKVTQSSRYLVKRTGEKVFLECVQDMDHENMFWYRQDPGLGLRLIYFSYDVKMKEKGDIPEGYSVSREKKERFSLILESASTNQTSMYLCASSLTWTGASYNEQFFGPGTRLTVL.

The chain links TRBV30 to TRBJ2-1; the D is unclear. V was cut by 4 bases and J by 7 bases, with 8 bases left in between. CDR3 length: 11 residues. The germline gives CDR1 GTSNPN, CDR2 SVGIG (reference sequence). The chain's CDR3 is CAWNFMNEQFF. The CDR3 DNA is TGTGCCTGGAACTTCATGAATGAGCAGTTCTTC.

This chain uses TRBV29-1 with TRBJ2-2, with TRBD2 matching over 9 bases. The junction had 8 bases not matched to a gene; V was cut back by 4 bases and J by 2 bases. The germline V gene encodes CDR1 SQVTM and CDR2 ANQGSEA. The CDR3 covers 16 residues. The CDR3 region is CSVGGQAGGNTGELFF. The CDR3 region has the DNA TGCAGCGTTGGGGGGCAAGCGGGAGGTAACACCGGGGAGCTGTTTTTT.

In its sample, this clonotype was seen a few times. V and J are TRBV11-2 and TRBJ1-3; D gene unclear. Per the germline V gene, CDR1 is SGHAT and CDR2 is FQNNGV. There are 18 residues in the CDR3. Trimming removed 3 bases at V and 0 bases at J, with 18 bases between. CDR3 nucleotide sequence: TGTGCCAGCAGCTTTGAGCGCGGGCGCCTACGCTCTGGAAACACCATATATTTT. Translated, it gives CASSFERGRLRSGNTIYF.